The sequence of this TCR beta chain was determined in a study of tumor T cells in aggressive B-cell lymphoma. TCRdb's table, derived via immunoSEQ multiplex PCR, lists solely in-frame clones and lacks some. Altogether about 10,000 clones are present, around 90% being singletons, with the ten largest covering just over 3%. The CDR3 has 13 amino acids. CDR1 GTSNPN and CDR2 SVGIG come from the germline V gene (reference sequence). Trimming pared 8 bases from V and 6 bases from J, leaving 19 bases between. The source material was tumor tissue. The receptor comes from an adult with diffuse large B cell lymphoma. This sequence joins TRBV30 and TRBJ1-1, with D possibly being TRBD1 (6 bases). CDR3 DNA: TGTGCCAGAAACAGGGATAGTGGGTCTGAAGCTTTCTTT. Protein: CARNRDSGSEAFF.